These 18 T cell receptor beta chains came from one sample sequenced in a study of spatial heterogeneity in lung cancer. TCRdb independently ran MiXCR on the 5' RACE reads; one entry per CDR3 protein. The sample includes roughly 75,000 distinct CDR3 sequences, approximately 12% of them seen just once. Time point described: sample taken at primary tumor resection. No cell sorting; template was whole RNA from tumor, lung tissue or PBMC. Here the sequenced sample was PBMCs, taken at surgery. Receptor source: a male donor with early-stage non-small cell lung cancer.

This clonotype has only a few counts. The rearrangement joins TRBV5-1 to TRBJ2-2; D possibly matches TRBD1 or TRBD2 (5 bases each). The ends were cut back, 4 bases at V and 4 bases at J, with 11 bases in the middle. Germline values: CDR1 SGHRS, CDR2 YFSETQ. The CDR3 consists of 14 residues. The CDR3 reads CASSPGTFTGELFF. The DNA for the CDR3 is TGCGCCAGCAGCCCGGGGACCTTCACCGGGGAGCTGTTTTTT.

This clonotype was observed many times. This chain connects TRBV5-6 to TRBJ2-1, with TRBD2 as a possible D gene (5 bases). Germline V CDR1 and CDR2: SGHDT, YYEEEE. Trimming removed 0 bases at V and 3 bases at J, with 10 bases between. CDR3 length equals 15 residues. CDR3 bases: TGTGCCAGCAGCTTGGAACTAGAGAACTACAATGAGCAGTTCTTC. Its protein is CASSLELENYNEQFF.

This chain connects TRBV7-2 to TRBJ2-3; D is perhaps TRBD2 (5 bases). The CDR3 is 15 amino acids. Deletions cut 5 bases from V and 1 base from J, with 13 bases between. Per the germline V gene, CDR1 is SGHTA and CDR2 is FQGNSA. The CDR3 bases are TGTGCCAGCAGCATCCGACTAACGGGCACAGATACGCAGTATTTT. Amino acid sequence: CASSIRLTGTDTQYF.

This clonotype has at least ten counts. The gene calls are TRBV5-1 and TRBJ2-5; 8 bases are shared with TRBD1. Trimming removed 5 bases from V and 4 bases from J; junction bases left unmatched: 10. The germline V gene has CDR1 SGHRS and CDR2 YFSETQ. The CDR3 loop spans 15 amino acids. The CDR3, as DNA: TGCGCCAGCAGGGGAGGACAGGGAGGAGTAGAGACCCAGTACTTC. Protein: CASRGGQGGVETQYF.

This clonotype appeared a few times. The chain is built from TRBV3-1 and TRBJ1-1; TRBD1 matches at 7 bases. Germline CDR1 and CDR2: LGHDT and YNNKEL (reference sequence). CDR3 size: 17 residues. With 3 bases clipped from V and 2 bases from J, the junction kept 12 bases outside the gene matches. CDR3 amino acids: CASSHDSVGTVNTEAFF. CDR3 coding DNA: TGTGCCAGCAGCCATGATTCCGTCGGGACAGTTAACACTGAAGCTTTCTTT.

This clonotype has a count of ten or more. The chain employs TRBV2 and TRBJ1-2, with 9 positions matching TRBD1. Germline assignment: CDR1 SNHLY and CDR2 FYNNEI. The CDR3 consists of 12 residues. V trimming: 7 bases; J trimming: 7 bases; junction bases outside the gene matches: 4. The CDR3 DNA reads TGTGCCAGCATCTTGGACAGGGGTGGCTACACCTTC. Encoded protein: CASILDRGGYTF.

This chain uses TRBV5-1 with TRBJ2-7, with a weak D call TRBD2 (5 bases). The CDR3 sequence is 14 residues long. Germline V CDR1 and CDR2: SGHRS, YFSETQ. The V and J ends lost 0 bases and 1 base respectively, with 8 bases between them. CDR3 region: CASSLDLASYEQYF. Written as DNA, the CDR3 is TGCGCCAGCAGCTTGGATCTAGCTTCCTACGAGCAGTACTTC. The full variable domain, completed using reference TRBV5-1 and TRBJ2-7, is KAGVTQTPRYLIKTRGQQVTLSCSPISGHRSVSWYQQTPGQGLQFLFEYFSETQRNKGNFPGRFSGRQFSNSRSEMNVSTLELGDSALYLCASSLDLASYEQYFGPGTRLTVT.

The rearrangement links TRBV12-3 or TRBV12-4 to TRBJ2-7; D call uncertain. There are 14 residues in the CDR3. Trimming stripped 4 bases from V and 0 bases from J, with 10 bases between. The CDR3 DNA reads as TGTGCCAGCAGTTCTAGGAGTTCCTCCTACGAGCAGTACTTC. Protein product: CASSSRSSSYEQYF.

V usage is TRBV4-3 and J usage is TRBJ1-1, with D perhaps TRBD1 (6 bases). Germline-derived CDR1 and CDR2 are LGHNA and YSLEER. The V gene lost 1 base and the J gene lost 8 bases, with 11 bases spanning the gap. This CDR3 spans 13 amino acids. CDR3 sequence: CASSQVVQGEAFF. The CDR3, as DNA: TGCGCCAGCAGCCAAGTCGTACAGGGAGAAGCTTTCTTT.

This clonotype was seen only a few times. The chain recombines TRBV20-1 with TRBJ2-2; weak D call: TRBD2 (5 bases). Germline lookup yields CDR1 DFQATT and CDR2 SNEGSKA (reference sequence). Trimming took off 6 bases at V and 1 base at J, with 12 bases between the two ends. CDR3 size: 14 residues. DNA for the CDR3: TGCAGTGCGCCCGTCAGCGGGAACACCGGGGAGCTGTTTTTT. This sequence encodes CSAPVSGNTGELFF.

This clonotype showed up many times. The chain is built from TRBV28 and TRBJ1-1; D possibly corresponds to TRBD1 (5 bases). This CDR3 spans 15 amino acids. Germline CDR1 and CDR2: MDHEN and SYDVKM. Trimming took off 3 bases at V and 4 bases at J, with 15 bases between the two ends. The CDR3 loop reads CASSLPTAGSTEAFF. Written as DNA, the CDR3 is TGTGCCAGCAGTTTGCCGACAGCTGGGAGCACTGAAGCTTTCTTT.

The genes are TRBV12-3 or TRBV12-4 and TRBJ2-7; D not resolved. V lost 7 bases to trimming and J lost 2 bases, with 9 bases between them. The CDR3 has 12 residues. The CDR3 reads CASTVSTYEQYF. Written as DNA, the CDR3 is TGTGCCAGCACCGTCTCGACCTACGAGCAGTACTTC.

This clonotype was counted between two and nine times. The gene calls are TRBV5-1 and TRBJ1-6; the D gene is possibly TRBD1 (5 bases). This CDR3 region has 16 residues. CDR1 is SGHRS, CDR2 YFSETQ, per germline. The ends were cut back, 0 bases at V and 7 bases at J, with 14 bases in the middle. CDR3 DNA sequence: TGCGCCAGCAGCTTGGGGGCCGGGACGCGGAATTCACCCCTCCACTTT. It encodes CASSLGAGTRNSPLHF.

V usage is TRBV7-2 and J usage is TRBJ1-3; D may be TRBD1 (5 bases). The CDR3 loop spans 16 amino acids. V lost 6 bases, J lost 0 bases, and 15 bases lay in between. Per the germline V gene, CDR1 is SGHTA and CDR2 is FQGNSA. The CDR3 loop is CASRLPGLLSGNTIYF. CDR3 nucleotides: TGTGCCAGCAGGCTACCGGGACTGCTCTCTGGAAACACCATATATTTT.

This clonotype was seen a handful of times. The chain has TRBV7-8 and TRBJ2-2; D uncertain. Germline V CDR1 and CDR2: SGHVS, FQNEAQ. The CDR3 is made up of 14 amino acids. V shed 1 base and J shed 6 bases, with 9 bases lying between them. CDR3 protein: CASSLELVAGELFF. Written as DNA, the CDR3 is TGTGCCAGCAGCTTAGAATTGGTTGCCGGGGAGCTGTTTTTT.

This chain connects TRBV10-3 to TRBJ2-1, with 14 bases identical to TRBD2. There are 15 residues in the CDR3. Germline lookup yields CDR1 ENHRY and CDR2 SYGVKD. V lost 8 bases, J lost 9 bases, and 9 bases stayed unmatched. The CDR3: CAIRPTSGRGGEQFF. The CDR3 region has the DNA TGTGCCATCCGCCCGACTAGCGGGAGGGGAGGTGAGCAGTTCTTC.

This clonotype was detected many times. V is TRBV21-1 and J is TRBJ2-3. TRBV21-1 is flagged as a pseudogene. This CDR3 is 13 amino acids long. The CDR3 here is CASSKGCTDTQYF. The CDR3 DNA reads as TGTGCCAGCAGCAAGGGGTGCACAGATACGCAGTATTTT.

The V gene is TRBV6-2 or TRBV6-3, the J gene TRBJ2-1; D possibly uses TRBD1 or TRBD2 (7 bases each). Germline V gives CDR1 MNHEY, CDR2 SVGEGT. The V end lost 7 bases, the J end lost 4 bases, and 23 bases lay between the germline ends. The length of the CDR3 is 17 residues. The CDR3 here is CASTEGGGSPLYNEQFF. CDR3 DNA: TGTGCCAGCACCGAAGGGGGCGGGAGCCCCTTATACAATGAGCAGTTCTTC.